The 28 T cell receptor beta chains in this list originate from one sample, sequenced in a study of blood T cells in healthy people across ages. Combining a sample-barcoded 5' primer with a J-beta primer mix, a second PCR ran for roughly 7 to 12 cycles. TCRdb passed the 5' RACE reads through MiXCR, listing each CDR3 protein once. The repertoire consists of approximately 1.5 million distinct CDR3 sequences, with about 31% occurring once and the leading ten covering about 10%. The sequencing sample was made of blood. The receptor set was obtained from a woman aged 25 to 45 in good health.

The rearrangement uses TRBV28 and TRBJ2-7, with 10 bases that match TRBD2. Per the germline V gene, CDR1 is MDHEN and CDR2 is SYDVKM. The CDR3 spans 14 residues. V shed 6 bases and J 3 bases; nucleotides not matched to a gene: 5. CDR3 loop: CASRASGSLYEQYF. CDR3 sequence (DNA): TGTGCCAGCAGGGCTAGCGGGAGCCTCTACGAGCAGTACTTC.

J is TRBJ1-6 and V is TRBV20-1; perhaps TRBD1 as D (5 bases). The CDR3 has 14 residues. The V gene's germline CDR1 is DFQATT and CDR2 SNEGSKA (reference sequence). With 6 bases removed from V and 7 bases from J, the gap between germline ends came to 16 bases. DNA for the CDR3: TGCAGTGCCAATATGGGACGATCAAATTCACCCCTCCACTTT. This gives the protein CSANMGRSNSPLHF.

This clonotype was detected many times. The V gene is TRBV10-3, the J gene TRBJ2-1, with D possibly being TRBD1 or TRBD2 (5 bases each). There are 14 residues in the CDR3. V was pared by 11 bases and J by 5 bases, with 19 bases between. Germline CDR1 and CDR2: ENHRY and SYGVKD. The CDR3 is CAAQPGPDHNEQFF. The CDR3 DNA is TGTGCCGCTCAACCGGGACCGGACCACAATGAGCAGTTCTTC.

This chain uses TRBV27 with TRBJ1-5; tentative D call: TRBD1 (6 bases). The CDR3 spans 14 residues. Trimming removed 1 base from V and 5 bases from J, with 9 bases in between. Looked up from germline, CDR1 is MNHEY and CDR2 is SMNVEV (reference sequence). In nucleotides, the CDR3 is TGTGCCAGCAGTTTATGGCAGGGGCATCAGCCCCAGCATTTT. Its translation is CASSLWQGHQPQHF.

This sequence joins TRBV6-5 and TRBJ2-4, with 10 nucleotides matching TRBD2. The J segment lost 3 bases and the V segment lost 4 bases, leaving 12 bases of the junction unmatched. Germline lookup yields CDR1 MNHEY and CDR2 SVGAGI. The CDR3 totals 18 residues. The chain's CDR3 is CASSSGLATYSFKNIQYF. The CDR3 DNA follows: TGTGCCAGCAGTTCGGGACTAGCGACCTACTCCTTCAAAAACATTCAGTACTTC.

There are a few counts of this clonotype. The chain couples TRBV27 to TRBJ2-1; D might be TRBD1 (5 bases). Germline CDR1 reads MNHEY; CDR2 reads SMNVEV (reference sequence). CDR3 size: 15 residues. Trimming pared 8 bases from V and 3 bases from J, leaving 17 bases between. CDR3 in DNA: TGTGCCAGCGGAGAAGGGGTACGCTTCTACAATGAGCAGTTCTTC. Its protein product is CASGEGVRFYNEQFF.

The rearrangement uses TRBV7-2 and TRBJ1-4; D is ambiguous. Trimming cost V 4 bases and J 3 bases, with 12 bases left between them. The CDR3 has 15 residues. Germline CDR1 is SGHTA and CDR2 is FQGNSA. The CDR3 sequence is CASSYRPAPNEKLFF. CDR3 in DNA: TGTGCCAGCAGCTACCGCCCGGCGCCTAATGAAAAACTGTTTTTT.

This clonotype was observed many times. The CDR3 sequence: CSVEERPLGDTQYF. In DNA, the CDR3 is TGCAGCGTTGAAGAGCGTCCCCTGGGAGATACGCAGTATTTT. V and J are TRBV29-1 and TRBJ2-3; D uncertain. The CDR3 is 14 residues long. Germline CDR1 is SQVTM and CDR2 is ANQGSEA. With 0 bases removed from V and 5 bases from J, the gap between germline ends came to 12 bases.

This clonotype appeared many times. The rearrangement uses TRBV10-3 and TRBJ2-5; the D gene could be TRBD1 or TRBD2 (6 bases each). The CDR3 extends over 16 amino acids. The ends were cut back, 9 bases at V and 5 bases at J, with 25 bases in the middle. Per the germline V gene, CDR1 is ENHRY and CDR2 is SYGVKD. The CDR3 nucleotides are TGTGCCATGAAACCGGGGGTAACAGGGATCTCGGAGACCCAGTACTTC. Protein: CAMKPGVTGISETQYF.

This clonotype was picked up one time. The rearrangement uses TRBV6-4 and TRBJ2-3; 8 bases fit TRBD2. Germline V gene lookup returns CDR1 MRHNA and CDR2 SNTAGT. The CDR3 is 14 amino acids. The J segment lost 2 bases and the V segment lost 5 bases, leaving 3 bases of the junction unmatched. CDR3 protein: CASSSRGATDTQYF. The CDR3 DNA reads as TGTGCCAGCAGTTCGCGGGGGGCCACAGATACGCAGTATTTT.

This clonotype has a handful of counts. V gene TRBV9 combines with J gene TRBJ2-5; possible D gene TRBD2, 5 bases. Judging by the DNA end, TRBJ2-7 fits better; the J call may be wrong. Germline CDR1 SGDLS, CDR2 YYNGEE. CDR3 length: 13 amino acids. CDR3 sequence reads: CASSVDGLYEQYF. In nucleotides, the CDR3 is TGTGCCAGCAGCGTAGACGGACTCTACGAGCAGTACTTC.

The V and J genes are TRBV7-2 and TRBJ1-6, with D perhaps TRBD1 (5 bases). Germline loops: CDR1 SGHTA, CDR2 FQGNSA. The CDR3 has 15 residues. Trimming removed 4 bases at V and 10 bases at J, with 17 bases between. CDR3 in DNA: TGTGCCAGCAGCTCCCTCCAGGGAACCCACTCACCCCTCCACTTT. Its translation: CASSSLQGTHSPLHF.

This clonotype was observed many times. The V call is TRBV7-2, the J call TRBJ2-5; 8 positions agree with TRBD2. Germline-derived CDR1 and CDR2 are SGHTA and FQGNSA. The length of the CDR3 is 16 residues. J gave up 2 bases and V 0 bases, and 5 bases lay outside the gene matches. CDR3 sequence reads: CASSLASSGGQETQYF. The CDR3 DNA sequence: TGTGCCAGCAGCTTAGCTTCTTCGGGAGGGCAAGAGACCCAGTACTTC.

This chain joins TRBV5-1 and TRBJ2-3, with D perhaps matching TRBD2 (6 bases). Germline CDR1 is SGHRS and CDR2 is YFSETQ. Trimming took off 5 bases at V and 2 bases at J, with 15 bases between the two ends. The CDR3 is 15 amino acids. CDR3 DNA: TGCGCCAGCAGTTTAGCGGCCGTGTACACAGATACGCAGTATTTT. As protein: CASSLAAVYTDTQYF.

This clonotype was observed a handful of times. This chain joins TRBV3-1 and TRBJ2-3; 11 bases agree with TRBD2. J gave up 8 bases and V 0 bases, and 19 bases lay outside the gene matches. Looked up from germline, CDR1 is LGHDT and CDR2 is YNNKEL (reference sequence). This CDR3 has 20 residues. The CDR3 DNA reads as TGTGCCAGCAGCCAAGATATGGTGCTAGCGGGGGGAAGGGGACCGTCTACGCAGTATTTT. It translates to CASSQDMVLAGGRGPSTQYF.

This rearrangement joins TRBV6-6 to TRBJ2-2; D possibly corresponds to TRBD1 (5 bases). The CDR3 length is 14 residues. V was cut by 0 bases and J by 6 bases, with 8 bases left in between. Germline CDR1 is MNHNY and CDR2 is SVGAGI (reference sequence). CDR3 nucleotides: TGTGCCAGCAGTTACTCCCAGGGCTCCGGGGAGCTGTTTTTT. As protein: CASSYSQGSGELFF.

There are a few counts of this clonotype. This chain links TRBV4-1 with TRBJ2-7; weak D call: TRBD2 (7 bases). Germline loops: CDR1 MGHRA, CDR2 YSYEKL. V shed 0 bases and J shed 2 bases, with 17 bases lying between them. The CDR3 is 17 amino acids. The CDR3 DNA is TGCGCCAGCAGCCAAGACTTTGAGGGGGGGGCCCCCTACGAGCAGTACTTC. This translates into CASSQDFEGGAPYEQYF.

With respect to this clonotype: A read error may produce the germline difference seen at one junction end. In DNA, the CDR3 is TGTGCCGGCAGTCAGGGTTCGTACCAAGAGACCCAGTACTTC. This codes for CAGSQGSYQETQYF. The V gene is TRBV9, the J gene TRBJ2-5; tentative D call: TRBD1 (5 bases). Germline V gene data show CDR1 as SGDLS and CDR2 as YYNGEE. There are 14 residues in the CDR3.

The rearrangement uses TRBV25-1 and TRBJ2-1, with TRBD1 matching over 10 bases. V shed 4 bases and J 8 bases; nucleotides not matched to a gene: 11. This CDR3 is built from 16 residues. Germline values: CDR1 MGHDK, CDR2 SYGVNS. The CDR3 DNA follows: TGTGCCAGCAGTGCCTCGACAGGGGGCGGGAAGGATGAGCAGTTCTTC. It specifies CASSASTGGGKDEQFF.

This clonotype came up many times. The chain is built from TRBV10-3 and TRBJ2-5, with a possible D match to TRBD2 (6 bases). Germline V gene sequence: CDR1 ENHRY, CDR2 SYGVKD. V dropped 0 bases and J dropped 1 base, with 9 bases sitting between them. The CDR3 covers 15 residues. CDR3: CAISESGGSQETQYF. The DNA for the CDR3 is TGTGCCATCAGTGAGTCTGGGGGGAGCCAAGAGACCCAGTACTTC.

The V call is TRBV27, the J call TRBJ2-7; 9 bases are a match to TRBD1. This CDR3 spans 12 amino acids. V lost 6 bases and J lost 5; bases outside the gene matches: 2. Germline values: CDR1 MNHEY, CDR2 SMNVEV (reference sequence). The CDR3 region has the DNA TGTGCCAGCAGGCGGACAGGGGACGAGCAGTACTTC. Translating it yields CASRRTGDEQYF.

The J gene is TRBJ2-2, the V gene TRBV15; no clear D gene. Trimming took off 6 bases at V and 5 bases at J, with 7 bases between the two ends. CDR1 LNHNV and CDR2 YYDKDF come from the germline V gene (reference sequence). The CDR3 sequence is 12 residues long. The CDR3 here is CATRTPTGELFF. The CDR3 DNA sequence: TGTGCCACCAGGACCCCTACCGGGGAGCTGTTTTTT. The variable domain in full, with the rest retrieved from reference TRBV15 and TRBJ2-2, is DAMVIQNPRYQVTQFGKPVTLSCSQTLNHNVMYWYQQKSSQAPKLLFHYYDKDFNNEADTPDNFQSRRPNTSFCFLDIRSPGLGDTAMYLCATRTPTGELFFGEGSRLTVL.

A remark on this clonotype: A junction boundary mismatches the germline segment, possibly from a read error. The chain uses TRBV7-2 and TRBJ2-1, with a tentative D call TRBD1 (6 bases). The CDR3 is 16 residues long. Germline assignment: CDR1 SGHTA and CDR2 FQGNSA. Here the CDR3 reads CASSLRDTFSYDEQFF. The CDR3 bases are TGTGCCAGCAGCTTAAGGGACACTTTTTCCTACGATGAGCAGTTCTTC.

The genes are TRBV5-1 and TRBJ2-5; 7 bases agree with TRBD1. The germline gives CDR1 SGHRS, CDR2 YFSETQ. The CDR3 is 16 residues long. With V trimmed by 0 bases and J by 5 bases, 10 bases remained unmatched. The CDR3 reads CASSLEGQGVWETQYF. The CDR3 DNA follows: TGCGCCAGCAGCTTGGAAGGCCAGGGGGTGTGGGAGACCCAGTACTTC.

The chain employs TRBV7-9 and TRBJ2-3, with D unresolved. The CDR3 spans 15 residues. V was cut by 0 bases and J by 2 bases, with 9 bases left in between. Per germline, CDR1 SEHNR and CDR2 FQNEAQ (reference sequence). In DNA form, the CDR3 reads TGTGCCAGCAGCTTAGCGAGAAGAATCACAGATACGCAGTATTTT. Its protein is CASSLARRITDTQYF. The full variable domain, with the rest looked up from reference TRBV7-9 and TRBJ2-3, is DTGVSQNPRHKITKRGQNVTFRCDPISEHNRLYWYRQTLGQGPEFLTYFQNEAQLEKSRLLSDRFSAERPKGSFSTLEIQRTEQGDSAMYLCASSLARRITDTQYFGPGTRLTVL.

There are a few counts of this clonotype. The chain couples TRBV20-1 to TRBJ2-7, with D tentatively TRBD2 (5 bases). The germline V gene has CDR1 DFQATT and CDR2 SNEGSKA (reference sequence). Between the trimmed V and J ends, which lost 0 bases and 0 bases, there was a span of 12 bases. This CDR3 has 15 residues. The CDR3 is CSARDTSGYSYEQYF. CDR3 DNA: TGCAGTGCTAGAGATACGAGCGGCTACTCCTACGAGCAGTACTTC.

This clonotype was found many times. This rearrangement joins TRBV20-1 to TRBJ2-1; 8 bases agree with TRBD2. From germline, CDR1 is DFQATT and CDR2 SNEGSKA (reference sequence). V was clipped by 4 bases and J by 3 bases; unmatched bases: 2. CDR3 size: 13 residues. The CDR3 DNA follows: TGCAGTGCTAAACTAGCGGTCTACAATGAGCAGTTCTTC. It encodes CSAKLAVYNEQFF.

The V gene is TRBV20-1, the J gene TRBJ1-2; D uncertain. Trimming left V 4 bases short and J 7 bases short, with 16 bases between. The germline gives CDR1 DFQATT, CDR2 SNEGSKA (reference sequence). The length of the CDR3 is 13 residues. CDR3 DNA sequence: TGCAGTGCTACGCTCGCCTGGAGCGGTGGCTACACCTTC. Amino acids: CSATLAWSGGYTF.